Below are 21 T cell receptor beta chains sequenced from a single sample in a study of T cell clones after liver transplantation. Generated by immunoSEQ multiplex PCR, the TCRdb table keeps only in-frame clones and is missing some. The table shows 50,000 or so clones, with approximately 87% occurring only once. The input for sequencing was CD8+ T cells from blood, taken 12 months after liver transplant. The origin of the receptors is a human patient who received a liver transplant. Some T cells may originate from the graft donor.

The CDR3 protein is CASSLLDRGRQPQHF. The DNA of the CDR3 is TGTGCCAGCAGTTTATTGGACAGGGGGCGTCAGCCCCAGCATTTT. The chain combines TRBV28 with TRBJ1-5; 11 positions agree with TRBD1. The V gene's germline CDR1 is MDHEN and CDR2 SYDVKM. The CDR3 is 15 residues long. V trimming: 1 base; J trimming: 6 bases; junction bases outside the gene matches: 2.

The chain has TRBV19 and TRBJ2-7; D perhaps matches TRBD2 (6 bases). This CDR3 has 14 residues. The germline V and J ends were trimmed by 1 base and 1 base, with 8 bases remaining between them. Germline V gene lookup returns CDR1 LNHDA and CDR2 SQIVND (reference sequence). CDR3 protein: CASSIGEASYEQYF. CDR3 coding DNA: TGTGCCAGTAGTATAGGGGAGGCATCCTACGAGCAGTACTTC.

The chain employs TRBV5-1 and TRBJ2-7; 8 bases map to TRBD2. This CDR3 region has 14 residues. CDR1 is SGHRS, CDR2 YFSETQ, per germline. The J segment lost 5 bases and the V segment lost 4 bases, leaving 8 bases of the junction unmatched. The CDR3 sequence is CASSVLAGRDEQYF. CDR3 nucleotide sequence: TGCGCCAGCAGCGTTTTAGCGGGAAGGGACGAGCAGTACTTC.

The CDR3 sequence is CASSLAGQGMNTEAFF. Written as DNA, the CDR3 is TGTGCCAGCAGCTTAGCAGGACAGGGTATGAACACTGAAGCTTTCTTT. The chain recombines TRBV11-2 with TRBJ1-1; 8 bases agree with TRBD1. The CDR3 contains 16 residues. CDR1 SGHAT and CDR2 FQNNGV come from the germline V gene. V was clipped by 1 base and J by 0 bases; unmatched bases: 4.

The chain combines TRBV7-3 with TRBJ1-4, with D unclear. The CDR3 has 16 residues. V was shortened by 5 bases and J by 7 bases, with 20 bases between the two germline ends. The germline CDR1 and CDR2 sequences are SGHTA and FQGTGA. As DNA, the CDR3 is TGTGCCAGCAGCCCCACCGCGAGGGTGAAGGGTGAAAAACTGTTTTTT. Translating gives CASSPTARVKGEKLFF.

V gene TRBV27 combines with J gene TRBJ1-3; D is uncertain. The CDR3 is 11 amino acids. Germline CDR1 is MNHEY and CDR2 is SMNVEV (reference sequence). The V gene lost 5 bases and the J gene lost 4 bases, with 3 bases spanning the gap. CDR3 loop: CASSEGNTIYF. In DNA form, the CDR3 reads TGTGCCAGCAGTGAAGGAAACACCATATATTTT.

The chain carries TRBV5-1 and TRBJ2-1, with D possibly being TRBD2 (6 bases). Germline CDR1 and CDR2: SGHRS and YFSETQ. V gave up 4 bases and J gave up 3 bases, with 8 bases separating them. This CDR3 has 13 amino acids. The CDR3 loop reads CASSMGLYNEQFF. The CDR3 DNA reads TGCGCCAGCAGCATGGGACTCTACAATGAGCAGTTCTTC.

The chain links TRBV13 to TRBJ2-1; D not resolved. Deletions cut 4 bases from V and 7 bases from J, with 11 bases between. This CDR3 region has 13 residues. Per germline, CDR1 PRHDT and CDR2 FYEKMQ (reference sequence). The CDR3 region has the DNA TGTGCCAGCAGCTCCCTCCTCGTAAATGAGCAGTTCTTC. It translates to CASSSLLVNEQFF.

V gene TRBV14 combines with J gene TRBJ2-7; D is ambiguous. The germline CDR1 and CDR2 sequences are SGHDN and FVKESK. The V end lost 0 bases, the J end lost 4 bases, and 13 bases lay between the germline ends. The CDR3 length is 15 residues. In DNA form, the CDR3 reads TGTGCCAGCAGCCAAGATTTGGTGACGTATTACGAGCAGTACTTC. Translating it yields CASSQDLVTYYEQYF.

V is TRBV5-5 and J is TRBJ1-1, with a weak D call TRBD1 (6 bases). CDR1 SGHKS and CDR2 YYEKEE come from the germline V gene (reference sequence). Deletions cut 0 bases from V and 7 bases from J, with 13 bases between. CDR3 length: 14 residues. The CDR3 DNA follows: TGTGCCAGCAGCTTGGATTGGACAGTATATGAAGCTTTCTTT. This gives the protein CASSLDWTVYEAFF.

Comments on this clone: Other DNA variants within this sample encode the same CDR3. The chain carries TRBV19 and TRBJ2-7; D uncertain. The CDR3 is made up of 11 amino acids. In germline, CDR1 is LNHDA, CDR2 SQIVND (reference sequence). Trimming took 4 bases from V and 3 from J, leaving 4 bases between them. DNA for the CDR3: TGTGCCAGTAGTAGCAGCTACGAGCAGTACTTC. It translates to CASSSSYEQYF.

This rearrangement joins TRBV27 to TRBJ2-3; 7 nucleotides agree with TRBD2. The CDR3 sequence is 14 residues long. V lost 3 bases, J lost 4 bases, and 4 bases stayed unmatched. Germline-derived CDR1 and CDR2 are MNHEY and SMNVEV (reference sequence). The DNA for the CDR3 is TGTGCCAGCAGTTTCTCGGGGGGTTCAGATACGCAGTATTTT. This encodes CASSFSGGSDTQYF.

For the CDR3, the DNA is TGTGCCAGCAGCACAAGACTAGCGGGAGGGCCCCCACCGCGGGATACGCAGTATTTT. It codes for CASSTRLAGGPPPRDTQYF. This chain links TRBV7-2 with TRBJ2-3; 14 nucleotides match TRBD2. Germline assignment: CDR1 SGHTA and CDR2 FQGNSA. V dropped 5 bases and J dropped 6; count of bases not matched to a gene: 16. The CDR3 spans 19 residues.

Worth noting for this clone: Compared with germline, one end of the junction differs, possibly owing to a read error. The CDR3 loop is CASTIEASYNEQFF. CDR3 DNA sequence: TGTGCCAGTACTATAGAAGCGAGCTACAATGAGCAGTTCTTC. The chain combines TRBV19 with TRBJ2-1, with no clear D. The CDR3 extends over 14 amino acids. The germline CDR1 and CDR2 sequences are LNHDA and SQIVND (reference sequence).

The chain employs TRBV7-3 and TRBJ2-3, with 10 bases lining up with TRBD2. Germline assignment: CDR1 SGHTA and CDR2 FQGTGA. This CDR3 has 16 residues. V lost 5 bases and J lost 7; bases outside the gene matches: 12. Here the CDR3 reads CASSPSSGSFSNTQYF. CDR3 sequence (DNA): TGTGCCAGCAGCCCGTCTAGCGGGAGCTTTTCAAATACGCAGTATTTT.

The chain joins TRBV27 to TRBJ1-2; weak D call: TRBD1 (5 bases). The CDR3 is 13 amino acids. Germline V gene sequence: CDR1 MNHEY, CDR2 SMNVEV (reference sequence). Trimming removed 5 bases from V and 4 bases from J, with 11 bases in between. CDR3 region: CASSLRGGYGYTF. CDR3 DNA: TGTGCCAGCAGTCTTAGGGGAGGCTATGGCTACACCTTC.

V and J are TRBV28 and TRBJ2-6; D is ambiguous. The CDR3 is 15 amino acids. Germline CDR1 is MDHEN and CDR2 is SYDVKM. Between the trimmed V and J ends, which lost 6 bases and 0 bases, there was a span of 9 bases. In DNA form, the CDR3 reads TGTGCCAGCAGCCTCATAAACTCTGGGGCCAACGTCCTGACTTTC. Amino acid sequence: CASSLINSGANVLTF.

In its sample, this clone was seen once. The gene calls are TRBV19 and TRBJ1-5, with D possibly being TRBD1 (6 bases). The CDR3 contains 16 residues. CDR1 and CDR2 (germline): LNHDA, SQIVND (reference sequence). V was cut by 5 bases and J by 2 bases, with 16 bases left in between. DNA of the CDR3: TGTGCCAGTAGTGCTACAGGGATTTTAGGCAATCAGCCCCAGCATTTT. It translates to CASSATGILGNQPQHF. The whole variable domain, filled in from reference TRBV19 and TRBJ1-5, reads DGGITQSPKYLFRKEGQNVTLSCEQNLNHDAMYWYRQDPGQGLRLIYYSQIVNDFQKGDIAEGYSVSREKKESFPLTVTSAQKNPTAFYLCASSATGILGNQPQHFGDGTRLSIL.

The DNA of the CDR3 is TGTGCCAGCAGCCCGCTAGCAATCCTATACAATGAGCAGTTCTTC. Translated: CASSPLAILYNEQFF. The genes are TRBV28 and TRBJ2-1, with D possibly being TRBD2 (5 bases). Germline CDR1 reads MDHEN; CDR2 reads SYDVKM. This CDR3 has 15 amino acids. Trimming removed 6 bases from V and 4 bases from J, with 16 bases in between. Filled out from reference TRBV28 and TRBJ2-1, the complete variable domain reads DVKVTQSSRYLVKRTGEKVFLECVQDMDHENMFWYRQDPGLGLRLIYFSYDVKMKEKGDIPEGYSVSREKKERFSLILESASTNQTSMYLCASSPLAILYNEQFFGPGTRLTVL.

This clone has a handful of counts. Other DNA sequences from this sample encode an identical CDR3 as well. The V and J genes are TRBV19 and TRBJ1-2; a weak D match, TRBD1 (5 bases). The germline V gene encodes CDR1 LNHDA and CDR2 SQIVND (reference sequence). With 5 bases removed from V and 4 bases from J, the gap between germline ends came to 14 bases. The CDR3 extends over 14 amino acids. As DNA, the CDR3 is TGTGCCAGTAGTCCCGGGACTGACGTCTATGGCTACACCTTC. Protein sequence: CASSPGTDVYGYTF.

The V call is TRBV5-1, the J call TRBJ2-3; unclear D gene. With 1 base removed from V and 0 bases from J, the gap between germline ends came to 12 bases. Looked up from germline, CDR1 is SGHRS and CDR2 is YFSETQ. The CDR3 runs 16 residues. CDR3 loop: CASSLISFTSTDTQYF. The CDR3 bases are TGCGCCAGCAGCTTGATTAGTTTCACTAGCACAGATACGCAGTATTTT.